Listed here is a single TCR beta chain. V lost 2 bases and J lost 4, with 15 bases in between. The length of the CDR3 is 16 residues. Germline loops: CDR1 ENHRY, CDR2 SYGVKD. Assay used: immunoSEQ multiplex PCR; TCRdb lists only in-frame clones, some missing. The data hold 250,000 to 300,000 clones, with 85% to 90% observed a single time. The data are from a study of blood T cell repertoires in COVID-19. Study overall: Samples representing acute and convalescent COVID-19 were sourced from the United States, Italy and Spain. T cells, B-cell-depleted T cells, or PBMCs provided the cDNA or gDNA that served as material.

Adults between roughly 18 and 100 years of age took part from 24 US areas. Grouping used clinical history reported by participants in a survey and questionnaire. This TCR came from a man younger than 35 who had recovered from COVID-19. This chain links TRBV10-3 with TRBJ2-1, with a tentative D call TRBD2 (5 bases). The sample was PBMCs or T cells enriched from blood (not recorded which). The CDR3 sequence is CAISEIGAGEYNEQFF. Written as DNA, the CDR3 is TGTGCCATCAGTGAGATCGGCGCGGGCGAGTACAATGAGCAGTTCTTC.